Each of the 13 T cell receptor beta chains below was sequenced from the same sample in a study of T cells in Graves' hyperthyroidism and ophthalmopathy. The source material, RNA transcripts, was used to amplify TCR beta CDR3 regions. When the TCR CDR3 underwent first-round RT-PCR, the HTBI primer set was used. TCRdb independently ran MiXCR on the multiplex PCR reads; one entry per CDR3 protein. The table includes around 500,000 distinct CDR3 sequences, 12% to 15% detected once. The material sequenced was blood. The receptors come from a woman aged 40 to 49 with Graves' hyperthyroidism.

This clonotype turned up a few times. The chain links TRBV14 to TRBJ1-6; D is possibly TRBD1 (5 bases). The CDR3 loop spans 14 amino acids. The V gene lost 1 base and the J gene lost 8 bases, with 9 bases spanning the gap. Germline V gives CDR1 SGHDN, CDR2 FVKESK. The chain's CDR3 is CASSQVRDHSPLHF. CDR3 DNA sequence: TGTGCCAGCAGCCAAGTCAGGGATCATTCACCCCTCCACTTT.

This clonotype has ten or more counts. V and J are TRBV5-1 and TRBJ1-2; D possibly corresponds to TRBD1 (6 bases). V shed 0 bases and J shed 4 bases, with 13 bases lying between them. Per the germline V gene, CDR1 is SGHRS and CDR2 is YFSETQ. This CDR3 has 15 amino acids. The CDR3 DNA is TGCGCCAGCAGCTTGGGAACCGACAGGTCCTATGGCTACACCTTC. Its protein is CASSLGTDRSYGYTF.

This clonotype was seen at least ten times. The CDR3 protein is CASSHNGLDGIEQYF. CDR3 bases: TGTGCCAGCAGCCATAACGGACTCGATGGTATCGAGCAGTACTTC. V gene TRBV3-1 combines with J gene TRBJ2-7, with D possibly being TRBD2 (5 bases). V lost 3 bases and J lost 6, with 18 bases in between. The CDR3 loop spans 15 amino acids. Germline CDR1 LGHDT, CDR2 YNNKEL (reference sequence).

There are a few counts of this clonotype. The genes are TRBV20-1 and TRBJ2-2; 7 bases align to TRBD2. The CDR3 loop spans 14 amino acids. Germline CDR1 reads DFQATT; CDR2 reads SNEGSKA (reference sequence). The V gene end was trimmed by 3 bases and the J gene end by 5 bases; junction bases not matched to a gene: 6. This chain's CDR3 is CSASEREETGELFF. The DNA for the CDR3 is TGCAGTGCTAGTGAGCGGGAAGAGACCGGGGAGCTGTTTTTT.

Only a few counts were recorded for this clonotype. The V call is TRBV20-1, the J call TRBJ1-2; the D is unclear. V was pared by 1 base and J by 8 bases, with 20 bases between. The CDR3 covers 15 residues. Germline V gene sequence: CDR1 DFQATT, CDR2 SNEGSKA (reference sequence). CDR3 coding DNA: TGCAGTGCTAGAGTCAGAGGATTACTGCGTGGAGGCTACACCTTC. Translating it yields CSARVRGLLRGGYTF.

The chain joins TRBV7-2 to TRBJ2-5, with 8 nucleotides matching TRBD2. The CDR3 is 15 amino acids. Germline V gives CDR1 SGHTA, CDR2 FQGNSA. The V and J ends lost 2 bases and 5 bases, in that order; junction bases with no gene match: 7. CDR3 region: CASSLTSGSRETQYF. The DNA of the CDR3 is TGTGCCAGCAGCTTAACAAGCGGGAGCAGGGAGACCCAGTACTTC.

This clonotype appeared many times. The V call is TRBV7-9, the J call TRBJ2-1; D gene uncertain. Looked up from germline, CDR1 is SEHNR and CDR2 is FQNEAQ (reference sequence). Trimming removed 3 bases at V and 5 bases at J, with 8 bases between. The CDR3 sequence is 13 residues long. CDR3 loop: CASSFWPNNEQFF. The CDR3 region has the DNA TGTGCCAGCAGCTTTTGGCCCAACAATGAGCAGTTCTTC. Based on the CDR3 plus reference TRBV7-9 and TRBJ2-1, the full variable domain is DTGVSQNPRHKITKRGQNVTFRCDPISEHNRLYWYRQTLGQGPEFLTYFQNEAQLEKSRLLSDRFSAERPKGSFSTLEIQRTEQGDSAMYLCASSFWPNNEQFFGPGTRLTVL.

With respect to this clonotype: Since a much larger clone is just one base distant, this may be a read error. V is TRBV7-3 and J is TRBJ2-1; perhaps D is TRBD1 or TRBD2 (7 bases each). V shed 6 bases and J shed 3 bases, with 15 bases lying between them. CDR3 length equals 15 residues. CDR1 and CDR2 (germline): SGHTA, FQGTGA. The CDR3 DNA is TGTGCCAGCAGTCAGGGGGGGGCGGTCTACAATGAGCAGTTCTTC. Translating gives CASSQGGAVYNEQFF.

The table lists this clonotype with many counts. V and J are TRBV18 and TRBJ2-3; tentative D call: TRBD2 (6 bases). Germline V gene lookup returns CDR1 KGHSH and CDR2 LQKENI. V was cut by 3 bases and J by 4 bases, with 17 bases left in between. The CDR3 spans 16 residues. CDR3 in DNA: TGTGCCAGCTCACCTACCGGAGGGGATGTGGCAGATACGCAGTATTTT. This codes for CASSPTGGDVADTQYF.

This chain links TRBV5-4 with TRBJ2-1; maybe TRBD1 (7 bases). Germline assignment: CDR1 SGHNT and CDR2 YYREEE (reference sequence). The CDR3 sequence is 13 residues long. With 4 bases removed from V and 8 bases from J, the gap between germline ends came to 13 bases. The CDR3 DNA reads TGTGCCAGCAGCGCTTCCAGGGGGGATGAGCAGTTCTTC. Residues: CASSASRGDEQFF.

On this clonotype: Since a much larger clone is just one base distant, this may be a read error. This sequence joins TRBV7-2 and TRBJ2-3, with D unclear. Looked up from germline, CDR1 is SGHTA and CDR2 is FQGNSA. Trimming pared 4 bases from V and 0 bases from J, leaving 14 bases between. This CDR3 is built from 16 residues. CDR3 residues: CASSSPRLESTDTQYF. DNA for the CDR3: TGTGCCAGCAGCTCCCCACGGTTAGAAAGCACAGATACGCAGTATTTT. The whole variable domain, filled in from reference TRBV7-2 and TRBJ2-3, reads GAGVSQSPSNKVTEKGKDVELRCDPISGHTALYWYRQSLGQGLEFLIYFQGNSAPDKSGLPSDRFSAERTGGSVSTLTIQRTQQEDSAVYLCASSSPRLESTDTQYFGPGTRLTVL.

This clonotype was seen many times. The chain combines TRBV11-1 with TRBJ2-1, with 10 nucleotides matching TRBD1. CDR1 SGHAT and CDR2 FQDESV come from the germline V gene (reference sequence). This CDR3 is built from 15 residues. Trimming removed 5 bases from V and 6 bases from J; junction bases left unmatched: 7. CDR3 sequence reads: CASSKGQGSINEQFF. The DNA of the CDR3 is TGTGCCAGCAGCAAGGGACAGGGGTCCATCAATGAGCAGTTCTTC.

This clonotype was picked up many times. This rearrangement joins TRBV29-1 to TRBJ2-3; TRBD2 matches 9 bases. Trimming cost V 6 bases and J 3 bases; bases outside gene matches: 10. This CDR3 has 15 residues. Looked up from germline, CDR1 is SQVTM and CDR2 is ANQGSEA. The CDR3 DNA sequence: TGCAGCGTGCGGAGGCCTAGCGGGATGACAGATACGCAGTATTTT. Its translation is CSVRRPSGMTDTQYF.